This T cell receptor beta chain was sequenced in a study of blood T cell repertoires in COVID-19. About the study: Acute and convalescent COVID-19 specimens originated in the United States, Italy and Spain.

Per the original methods: Amplification from reference gene primers served as the basis for estimated nucleated cell counts. The protocol was immunoSEQ multiplex PCR, while the TCRdb copy is restricted to in-frame clones and leaves out a portion. D and trimming come from the DNA, and the V and J calls and clone size come from that table. The table has about 52,000 clones, 86% seen once. CDR3 length: 14 amino acids. The germline V and J ends were trimmed by 1 base and 7 bases, with 13 bases remaining between them. Per the germline V gene, CDR1 is GTSNPN and CDR2 is SVGIG (reference sequence). This TCR derives from a man between 65 and 85 years old with acute or convalescent COVID-19. V gene TRBV30 combines with J gene TRBJ1-4; no firm D call. Specimen: peripheral blood. The CDR3 region is CAWSDNPIIEKLFF. The CDR3 bases are TGTGCCTGGAGTGACAACCCGATTATTGAAAAACTGTTTTTT.